This T cell receptor beta chain was identified during a study of regulatory T cells in long-lasting Graves disease. The CDR3 is made up of 12 amino acids. Germline V lookup: CDR1 GTSNPN, CDR2 SVGIG (reference sequence). The V gene lost 3 bases and the J gene lost 6 bases, with 12 bases spanning the gap. This clonotype has just a few counts. Indicated time point: persistent/refractory GD, antithyroid drugs over 5 years with positive TRAb. From RNA extracted from PBMCs, the TCR library was made. iRepertoire HTBI primers and Arm-PCR of CDR3 regions built TCR beta libraries. TCRdb fed the multiplex PCR reads into MiXCR, producing one record per CDR3 protein. The repertoire holds 300,000 to 350,000 distinct CDR3 sequences, with about 19% as singletons.

Specimen: peripheral blood mononuclear cells (PBMCs), collected when the disease was refractory, from a patient treated with antithyroid drugs. The chain combines TRBV30 with TRBJ2-7; TRBD1 might be the D (6 bases). The clonotype originates from a female donor with Graves disease. The CDR3 nucleotides are TGTGCCTGGAGCCCCCGAGGGGGCGAGCAGTACTTC. This codes for CAWSPRGGEQYF.